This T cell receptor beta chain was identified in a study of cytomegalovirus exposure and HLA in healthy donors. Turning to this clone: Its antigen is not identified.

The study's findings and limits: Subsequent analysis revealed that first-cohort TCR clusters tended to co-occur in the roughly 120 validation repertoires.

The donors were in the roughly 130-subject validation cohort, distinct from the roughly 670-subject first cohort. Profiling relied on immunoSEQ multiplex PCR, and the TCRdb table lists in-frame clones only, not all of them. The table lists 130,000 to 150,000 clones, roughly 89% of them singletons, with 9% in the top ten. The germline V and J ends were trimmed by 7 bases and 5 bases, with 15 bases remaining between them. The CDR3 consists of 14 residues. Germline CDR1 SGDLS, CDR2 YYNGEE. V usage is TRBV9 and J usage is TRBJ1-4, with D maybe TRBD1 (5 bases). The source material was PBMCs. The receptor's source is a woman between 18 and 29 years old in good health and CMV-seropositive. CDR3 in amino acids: CASEEGQLNEKLFF. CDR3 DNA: TGTGCCAGCGAAGAAGGACAACTCAATGAAAAACTGTTTTTT.